Listed below are T cell receptor beta chains from one sample, sequenced in a study of T cells in Graves' hyperthyroidism and ophthalmopathy. Using its own MiXCR run on the multiplex PCR reads, TCRdb lists one record per CDR3 protein. The sample yields about 520,000 distinct CDR3 sequences, roughly 25% seen once. Sequencing was done on a sample of blood. The receptors derive from a woman aged 25 to 39 with Graves' ophthalmopathy. Both conserved end residues are part of each CDR3. D genes are given only for firm matches. A row's size may be missing; if present it is once, few, many or a size class.

V gene	D gene	J gene	clone size	CDR3 protein	CDR3 DNA
TRBV6-5	.	TRBJ2-7	.	CASSYSVGGRSYEQYF	TGTGCCAGCAGTTACAGCGTCGGGGGCAGGAGCTACGAGCAGTACTTC
TRBV6-1	.	TRBJ1-1	few	CASRTRGWNTEAFF	TGTGCCAGCCGTACCAGGGGATGGAACACTGAAGCTTTCTTT
TRBV19	.	TRBJ2-7	many	CASSTGDHSDSRYF	TGTGCCAGTAGCACCGGGGACCACTCCGACTCTCGGTACTTC
TRBV9	TRBD1	TRBJ2-7	many	CASSVGDSGYEQYF	TGTGCCAGCAGCGTAGGGGACAGTGGGTACGAGCAGTACTTC
TRBV6-1	.	TRBJ1-2	.	CASREERKDGYTF	TGTGCCAGCAGGGAGGAAAGGAAGGATGGCTACACCTTC
TRBV12-3/TRBV12-4	TRBD1	TRBJ1-5	few	CASSYRGGQPQHF	TGTGCCAGCAGCTACAGGGGCGGACAGCCCCAGCATTTT
TRBV12-3/TRBV12-4	.	TRBJ1-5	many	CASSPGEGQPQHF	TGTGCCAGCAGTCCAGGGGAGGGTCAGCCCCAGCATTTT
TRBV20-1	.	TRBJ2-7	few	CSALGGTSYEQYF	TGCAGTGCCCTTGGGGGGACCTCCTACGAGCAGTACTTC
TRBV7-9	.	TRBJ2-2	many	CVSSTLTGELFF	TGTGTCAGCAGCACACTCACCGGGGAGCTGTTTTTT
TRBV7-8	.	TRBJ2-2	many	CASSFSPNTGELFF	TGTGCCAGCAGCTTTTCGCCGAACACCGGGGAGCTGTTTTTT
TRBV6-5	.	TRBJ1-2	.	CASSWGAGSGYGYTF	TGTGCCAGCAGTTGGGGGGCAGGGAGTGGCTATGGCTACACCTTC
TRBV9	TRBD1	TRBJ2-7	.	CASSVGQGGHEQYF	TGTGCCAGCAGCGTAGGACAGGGTGGGCACGAGCAGTACTTC
TRBV19	.	TRBJ1-2	many	CASRGRPQVRGYTF	TGTGCCAGCCGCGGACGGCCCCAGGTTCGGGGCTACACCTTC
TRBV7-2	.	TRBJ2-7	.	CASSFPLNSPEQYF	TGTGCCAGCAGCTTTCCCTTAAATAGCCCCGAGCAGTACTTC
TRBV6-1	.	TRBJ1-2	many	CASSEFQFPNYGYTF	TGTGCCAGCAGTGAATTTCAGTTTCCTAACTATGGCTACACCTTC
TRBV11-2	.	TRBJ1-1	few	CASSPAGGGYTEAFF	TGTGCCAGCAGCCCGGCTGGGGGGGGGTACACTGAAGCTTTCTTT